The clone carrying this T cell receptor beta chain was counted a single time. Its cognate antigen is unknown. This sample is drawn from a study of Ad26.COV2.S vaccination and SARS-CoV-2 variants. Whole-study findings and limits: The placebo group had lower spike-specific TCR breadth than the vaccine recipients did.

Produced via immunoSEQ multiplex PCR; TCRdb's table is partial and in-frame only. This table has about 430,000 clones, more than 80% appearing once. The treatment denotes: 15 to 20 received Ad26.COV2.S at low or high dose, single or two shots; about 5 received placebo; per-sample allocation not given. Samples analyzed were those drawn on day 63 after the first vaccine or placebo injection. Germline values: CDR1 SQVTM, CDR2 ANQGSEA. V shed 6 bases and J 12 bases; nucleotides not matched to a gene: 10. The CDR3 totals 12 residues. This chain joins TRBV29-1 and TRBJ1-2, with 10 bases identical to TRBD1. The specimen comprised peripheral blood, sampled in a trial of Ad26.COV2.S vaccine versus placebo. This clonotype was obtained from a person between 18 and 65 years old who received the Ad26.COV2.S COVID-19 vaccine or a placebo. The CDR3, as DNA: TGCAGCGTCTCCGACAGGGGGCGAGTAAACACCTTC. Its translation: CSVSDRGRVNTF.